This TCR beta chain was sequenced in a study of blood T cell repertoires in COVID-19. Turning to the study itself: The United States, Italy and Spain supplied acute and convalescent COVID-19 samples.

The authors' processing: How many nucleated cells were present was estimated from reference gene primer amplification. Assay: immunoSEQ multiplex PCR; the TCRdb copy retains only in-frame clones and omits some. V and J calls and clone size are those listed in that table; D and trimming were worked out from the DNA. The table records 250,000 or so clones, 90% of them present only once. This CDR3 spans 16 amino acids. Germline values: CDR1 SGHVS, CDR2 FNYEAQ. The J segment lost 0 bases and the V segment lost 3 bases, leaving 7 bases of the junction unmatched. This clonotype was sampled from a woman aged 60-75 years with COVID-19, enrolled during active disease. This sequence joins TRBV7-6 and TRBJ1-1; 7 bases fit TRBD1. Material: peripheral blood. CDR3 nucleotides: TGTGCCAGCAGCTTCTATCAGGGGGAGATGAACACTGAAGCTTTCTTT. It translates to CASSFYQGEMNTEAFF.